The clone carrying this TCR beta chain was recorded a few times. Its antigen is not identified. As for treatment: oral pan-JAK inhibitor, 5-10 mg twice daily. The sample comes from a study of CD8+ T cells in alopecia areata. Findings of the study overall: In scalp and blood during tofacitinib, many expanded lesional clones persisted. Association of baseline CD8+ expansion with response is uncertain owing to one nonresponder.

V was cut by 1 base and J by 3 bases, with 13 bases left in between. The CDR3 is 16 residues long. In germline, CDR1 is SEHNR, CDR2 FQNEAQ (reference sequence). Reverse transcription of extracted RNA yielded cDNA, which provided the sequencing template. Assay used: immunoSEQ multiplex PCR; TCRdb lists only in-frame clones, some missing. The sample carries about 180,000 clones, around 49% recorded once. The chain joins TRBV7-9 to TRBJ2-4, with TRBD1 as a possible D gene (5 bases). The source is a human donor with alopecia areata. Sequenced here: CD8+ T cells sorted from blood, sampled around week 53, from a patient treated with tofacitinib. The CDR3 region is CASSLETEWGKNIQYF. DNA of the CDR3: TGTGCCAGCAGCTTAGAGACAGAGTGGGGCAAAAACATTCAGTACTTC.